These 22 T cell receptor beta chains were sequenced from one sample in a study of shared clonotypes between healthy human individuals. Sequenced by immunoSEQ multiplex PCR; TCRdb stores in-frame clones only, minus some. The sample carries under 350,000 clones, about nine tenths recorded once. Sequenced sample: memory CD8+ T cells sorted from blood. Specified subset: CD45RO+ cells pooled with CCR7-negative TemRA cells. These receptors were collected from a man between 18 and 29 years old in good health.

This clone was counted once. J is TRBJ1-1 and V is TRBV9; TRBD1 is a possible D gene (5 bases). This CDR3 comprises 12 residues. The V and J ends lost 4 bases and 8 bases respectively, with 12 bases between them. Germline V gene data show CDR1 as SGDLS and CDR2 as YYNGEE. The CDR3 is CASSRQGEEAFF. DNA for the CDR3: TGTGCCAGCAGCCGACAAGGGGAGGAAGCTTTCTTT.

DNA of the CDR3: TGTGCCAGCAGTGAAGGGGGAGGGACCTACAATGAGCAGTTCTTC. Translation gives CASSEGGGTYNEQFF. The chain combines TRBV2 with TRBJ2-1, with 7 bases that match TRBD2. The V and J ends lost 1 base and 2 bases, in that order; junction bases with no gene match: 2. CDR1 and CDR2 from the germline V gene are SNHLY and FYNNEI. The CDR3 is 15 residues long.

The V gene is TRBV27, the J gene TRBJ1-5; perhaps TRBD1 as D (5 bases). Trimming took 3 bases from V and 1 from J, leaving 16 bases between them. Germline V CDR1 and CDR2: MNHEY, SMNVEV (reference sequence). The CDR3 extends over 17 amino acids. CDR3 sequence: CASSLGRRGGSNQPQHF. The CDR3 nucleotides read TGTGCCAGCAGTTTGGGAAGAAGGGGTGGAAGCAATCAGCCCCAGCATTTT.

The chain has TRBV4-3 and TRBJ2-1; 7 nucleotides line up with TRBD2. Trimming took 0 bases from V and 0 from J; bases not matched to a gene: 5. Germline lookup yields CDR1 LGHNA and CDR2 YSLEER. CDR3 length equals 17 residues. The CDR3 sequence: CASSQDGRGGSYNEQFF. The CDR3 DNA reads TGCGCCAGCAGCCAAGATGGGCGCGGGGGCTCCTACAATGAGCAGTTCTTC.

As regards this clone: A far larger clone is a single base away, which makes a read error likely. This rearrangement joins TRBV1 to TRBJ1-2. TRBV1 is a listed pseudogene. There are 13 residues in the CDR3. DNA for the CDR3: TGCACCAGCAGCCAAGGGAGAGTGAATGACTACACCTTC. Protein: CTSSQGRVNDYTF.

The V call is TRBV5-4, the J call TRBJ2-2; the match to TRBD2 covers 11 bases. Germline V CDR1 and CDR2: SGHNT, YYREEE (reference sequence). After removal of 4 bases from V and 3 bases from J, the junction contained 5 bases not matched to a gene. This CDR3 region has 16 residues. DNA of the CDR3: TGTGCCAGCAGCCTTAGCGGGAGGGCCCACACCGGGGAGCTGTTTTTT. Translated, it gives CASSLSGRAHTGELFF.

Remarks on this clone: Other DNA sequences in this specimen translate into the identical CDR3. CDR3 sequence: CASSVGGEETQYF. For the CDR3, the DNA is TGTGCCAGCAGCGTAGGGGGAGAGGAGACCCAGTACTTC. J is TRBJ2-5 and V is TRBV9, with D perhaps matching TRBD2 (5 bases). Trimming left V 0 bases short and J 5 bases short, with 8 bases between. Germline CDR1 reads SGDLS; CDR2 reads YYNGEE. The CDR3 covers 13 residues.

The chain employs TRBV11-2 and TRBJ1-1, with TRBD1 matching over 7 bases. In germline, CDR1 is SGHAT, CDR2 FQNNGV. Unmatched junction bases numbered 13, after V lost 5 bases and J lost 4 bases. The CDR3 has 16 amino acids. The CDR3 loop reads CASSQQGLGTPTEAFF. The CDR3 DNA follows: TGTGCCAGCAGCCAACAGGGGCTAGGAACCCCCACTGAAGCTTTCTTT.

This clone was picked up a small number of times. This CDR3 is also generated by other DNA sequences in the sample. This rearrangement joins TRBV9 to TRBJ2-3; 7 nucleotides align to TRBD2. CDR3 size: 15 residues. V shed 1 base and J 2 bases; nucleotides not matched to a gene: 4. Germline V gene sequence: CDR1 SGDLS, CDR2 YYNGEE. CDR3 coding DNA: TGTGCCAGCAGCGTACGGGGACTACACACAGATACGCAGTATTTT. It specifies CASSVRGLHTDTQYF.

About this clone itself: The sample carries other DNA sequences with the same CDR3. The chain joins TRBV6-5 to TRBJ2-7, with D perhaps TRBD1 (5 bases). CDR1 is MNHEY, CDR2 SVGAGI, per germline. The CDR3 sequence is 13 residues long. V lost 2 bases and J 2 bases, leaving 7 bases between the germline ends. CDR3 loop: CASSYTGAYEQYF. CDR3 DNA sequence: TGTGCCAGCAGTTACACAGGAGCCTACGAGCAGTACTTC.

J is TRBJ1-2 and V is TRBV10-3; D gene ambiguous. This CDR3 region has 14 residues. Trimming pared 0 bases from V and 2 bases from J, leaving 7 bases between. Germline values: CDR1 ENHRY, CDR2 SYGVKD. The CDR3 loop reads CAISESSQNYGYTF. The CDR3 coding sequence is TGTGCCATCAGTGAGTCGAGCCAGAACTATGGCTACACCTTC.

V and J are TRBV30 and TRBJ2-2, with 7 bases matching TRBD2. The CDR3 is 17 residues long. Losses at the gene ends were 2 bases for V and 1 base for J; bases not matched to a gene: 10. Germline CDR1 GTSNPN, CDR2 SVGIG (reference sequence). The CDR3 DNA sequence: TGTGCCTGGAGTTTTGACCCATGGGGGGGGAACACCGGGGAGCTGTTTTTT. It encodes CAWSFDPWGGNTGELFF.

The gene calls are TRBV7-8 and TRBJ2-7; a weak D match, TRBD2 (6 bases). Trimming shortened V by 7 bases and J by 1 base, and 14 bases separated the two germline ends. Germline CDR1 is SGHVS and CDR2 is FQNEAQ. CDR3 length: 14 residues. This CDR3 reads CASTHGGVSYEQYF. The DNA for the CDR3 is TGTGCCAGCACCCACGGGGGAGTATCCTACGAGCAGTACTTC. Complete variable domain (other parts from reference TRBV7-8 and TRBJ2-7): GAGVSQSPRYKVAKRGQDVALRCDPISGHVSLFWYQQALGQGPEFLTYFQNEAQLDKSGLPSDRFFAERPEGSVSTLKIQRTQQEDSAVYLCASTHGGVSYEQYFGPGTRLTVT.

The rearrangement links TRBV27 to TRBJ1-4; TRBD1 might be the D (6 bases). CDR1 and CDR2 (germline): MNHEY, SMNVEV (reference sequence). Trimming stripped 6 bases from V and 7 bases from J, with 18 bases between. The CDR3 covers 15 residues. CDR3 coding DNA: TGTGCCAGCAGCCAAAGGGGGGTCTTAGGTGAAAAACTGTTTTTT. Protein: CASSQRGVLGEKLFF.

This chain joins TRBV7-9 and TRBJ2-2; D unresolved. Per the germline V gene, CDR1 is SEHNR and CDR2 is FQNEAQ (reference sequence). The V and J ends lost 5 bases and 5 bases respectively, with 18 bases between them. CDR3 length: 16 residues. The DNA of the CDR3 is TGTGCCAGCAGCCAGACCCTTGGGGTCGGGACCGGGGAGCTGTTTTTT. Translated, it gives CASSQTLGVGTGELFF.

CDR3 amino acids: CASSSSSGEKLFF. CDR3 nucleotide sequence: TGTGCCAGCAGCTCCTCGTCGGGTGAAAAACTGTTTTTT. The chain combines TRBV5-6 with TRBJ1-4; D unresolved. The CDR3 has 13 residues. Looked up from germline, CDR1 is SGHDT and CDR2 is YYEEEE. Trimming pared 3 bases from V and 7 bases from J, leaving 10 bases between.

The chain joins TRBV5-6 to TRBJ2-7, with D possibly being TRBD2 (7 bases). V was clipped by 7 bases and J by 3 bases, with 14 bases between them. CDR3 size: 13 residues. Looked up from germline, CDR1 is SGHDT and CDR2 is YYEEEE. CDR3 region: CASHTGGLYEQYF. In nucleotides, the CDR3 is TGTGCCAGCCATACGGGGGGCCTCTACGAGCAGTACTTC. Full variable domain (outside the CDR3, taken from reference TRBV5-6 and TRBJ2-7): DAGVTQSPTHLIKTRGQQVTLRCSPKSGHDTVSWYQQALGQGPQFIFQYYEEEERQRGNFPDRFSGHQFPNYSSELNVNALLLGDSALYLCASHTGGLYEQYFGPGTRLTVT.

The genes are TRBV11-2 and TRBJ2-3; 10 bases align to TRBD1. CDR3 length: 16 residues. Germline CDR1 reads SGHAT; CDR2 reads FQNNGV. V lost 4 bases to trimming and J lost 4 bases; unmatched junction nucleotides: 8. DNA for the CDR3: TGTGCCAGCAGCTCCCGGGACAGGGGAGACCCAGATACGCAGTATTTT. Translating it yields CASSSRDRGDPDTQYF.

The chain uses TRBV11-2 and TRBJ2-1, with D possibly matching TRBD2 (6 bases). The V end lost 1 base, the J end lost 3 bases, and 10 bases lay between the germline ends. Per germline, CDR1 SGHAT and CDR2 FQNNGV. This CDR3 comprises 15 residues. The chain's CDR3 is CASSLVVSGYNEQFF. Here the CDR3 DNA reads TGTGCCAGCAGCTTAGTGGTTAGCGGCTACAATGAGCAGTTCTTC.

The V call is TRBV7-9, the J call TRBJ2-1, with unresolved D. Trimming pared 5 bases from V and 7 bases from J, leaving 9 bases between. Germline CDR1 is SEHNR and CDR2 is FQNEAQ (reference sequence). The CDR3 extends over 12 amino acids. The CDR3 reads CASSPPGNEQFF. The CDR3 DNA is TGTGCCAGCAGCCCTCCCGGGAATGAGCAGTTCTTC.

This chain links TRBV7-9 with TRBJ2-7; 7 bases align to TRBD1. The CDR3 has 15 residues. Germline loops: CDR1 SEHNR, CDR2 FQNEAQ (reference sequence). With V trimmed by 8 bases and J by 0 bases, 10 bases remained unmatched. This chain's CDR3 is CASLNRGPVSYEQYF. The CDR3, as DNA: TGTGCCAGCCTAAACAGGGGCCCGGTCTCCTACGAGCAGTACTTC.

The chain joins TRBV2 to TRBJ1-3; 7 bases fit TRBD1. The ends lost 6 bases at V and 0 bases at J; junction bases unmatched: 5. From germline, CDR1 is SNHLY and CDR2 FYNNEI. CDR3 size: 15 residues. CDR3 nucleotides: TGTGCCAGCAGGAAGGGACAGCTCTCTGGAAACACCATATATTTT. As protein: CASRKGQLSGNTIYF.